This T cell receptor (beta chain) stems from a study of beta chain features in type 1 diabetes. Study-wide results and caveats: Shortening of TCRB CDR3s, moderate but significant, appeared in all four CD4+ subsets of Type 1 diabetes patients.

Germline CDR1 and CDR2: GTSNPN and SVGIG (reference sequence). This CDR3 contains 11 residues. V was cut by 1 base and J by 5 bases, with 6 bases left in between. Reverse transcription of all isolated RNA meant that expressed TCRB transcripts were sequenced. This table comes from immunoSEQ multiplex PCR, and its TCRdb copy is limited to in-frame clones, with some not included. Of 630,000 or so clones in the sample, around 15% were seen once. With regard to this clone: What it binds is not known.

The chain employs TRBV30 and TRBJ2-7; D gene uncertain. This sequence originates from a man younger than 35 with type 1 diabetes. The sample taken for sequencing was naive CD4+ T cells from blood. The CDR3 DNA follows: TGTGCCTGGAGTGCCTTCAACGAGCAGTACTTC. This translates into CAWSAFNEQYF.